This passage covers 16 T cell receptor beta chains from one sample sequenced in a study of shared clonotypes between healthy human individuals (dated by TCRdb to about 2020). Library construction relied on the immunoSEQ multiplex PCR assay. TCRdb holds this immuneACCESS table with in-frame rearrangements only. Some clones are missing; in checked studies, unresolved V genes explain under half, and the rest has no known cause. The sample profile shows about 2 million clones; over 85% of them were found once. The top ten clones comprise more than 0.1% of the sample. Sequenced sample: naive CD4+ T cells sorted from blood. The sample's cell subset or site label is to be understood as: CD45RA+ positively selected. These TCRs come from a man aged 18 to 29 in good health.

The chain couples TRBV2 to TRBJ2-2, with TRBD1 identical over 10 bases. The germline V gene encodes CDR1 SNHLY and CDR2 FYNNEI. V trimming: 3 bases; J trimming: 4 bases; junction bases outside the gene matches: 2. The CDR3 has 15 amino acids. The CDR3 region has the DNA TGTGCCAGCAGTGAGACAGGGGGCCCCACCGGGGAGCTGTTTTTT. Translation gives CASSETGGPTGELFF.

CDR3 DNA sequence: TGTGCCGCCAGCAGGGGCCTCTACGAGCAGTACTTC. Translating gives CAASRGLYEQYF. This rearrangement joins TRBV6-5 to TRBJ2-7; D is possibly TRBD1 (6 bases). Trimming stripped 11 bases from V and 3 bases from J, with 14 bases between. CDR1 is MNHEY, CDR2 SVGAGI, per germline. CDR3 length equals 12 residues.

This clone was recorded only once. The genes are TRBV5-4 and TRBJ1-2; D unresolved. Looked up from germline, CDR1 is SGHNT and CDR2 is YYREEE (reference sequence). The CDR3 totals 16 residues. V was trimmed by 0 bases and J by 0 bases, leaving 12 bases between them. The CDR3: CASSLDGREANYGYTF. As DNA, the CDR3 is TGTGCCAGCAGCTTGGATGGCAGAGAGGCTAACTATGGCTACACCTTC. Together with reference TRBV5-4 and TRBJ1-2, the CDR3 gives the full variable domain: ETGVTQSPTHLIKTRGQQVTLRCSSQSGHNTVSWYQQALGQGPQFIFQYYREEENGRGNFPPRFSGLQFPNYSSELNVNALELDDSALYLCASSLDGREANYGYTFGSGTRLTVV.

The rearrangement uses TRBV4-3 and TRBJ2-7, with 7 nucleotides matching TRBD1. V lost 2 bases and J lost 5; bases outside the gene matches: 9. Germline CDR1 reads LGHNA; CDR2 reads YSLEER. CDR3 size: 15 residues. CDR3 DNA sequence: TGCGCCAGCAGCCAATCCGGGACAGTCGGAAACGAGCAGTACTTC. This codes for CASSQSGTVGNEQYF.

The chain links TRBV28 to TRBJ2-7; TRBD1 matches at 9 bases. The CDR3 is 13 amino acids. Germline values: CDR1 MDHEN, CDR2 SYDVKM. Unmatched junction bases numbered 3, after V lost 3 bases and J lost 6 bases. Here the CDR3 DNA reads TGTGCCAGCAGTTTCGGGACAGGGCCCGAGCAGTACTTC. Its protein product is CASSFGTGPEQYF.

This clone was found once. The chain is built from TRBV7-8 and TRBJ2-3; TRBD2 is a possible D gene (7 bases). V lost 0 bases, J lost 2 bases, and 9 bases lay in between. The CDR3 has 15 residues. Looked up from germline, CDR1 is SGHVS and CDR2 is FQNEAQ. In DNA form, the CDR3 reads TGTGCCAGCAGCTTAGCGGGGGGGCCCACAGATACGCAGTATTTT. Translating gives CASSLAGGPTDTQYF. Full variable domain (outside the CDR3, taken from reference TRBV7-8 and TRBJ2-3): GAGVSQSPRYKVAKRGQDVALRCDPISGHVSLFWYQQALGQGPEFLTYFQNEAQLDKSGLPSDRFFAERPEGSVSTLKIQRTQQEDSAVYLCASSLAGGPTDTQYFGPGTRLTVL.

This clone was seen more than once but under ten times. V gene TRBV7-9 combines with J gene TRBJ2-7; 7 positions agree with TRBD1. With 0 bases clipped from V and 1 base from J, the junction kept 6 bases outside the gene matches. The V gene's germline CDR1 is SEHNR and CDR2 FQNEAQ (reference sequence). This CDR3 is 16 amino acids long. CDR3 DNA sequence: TGTGCCAGCAGCTTAGCGCCCAGGGGGACGTCCTACGAGCAGTACTTC. As protein: CASSLAPRGTSYEQYF.

This chain uses TRBV10-3 with TRBJ2-1; 7 bases map to TRBD2. The germline V gene encodes CDR1 ENHRY and CDR2 SYGVKD. The CDR3 is 15 residues long. V lost 7 bases to trimming and J lost 4 bases; unmatched junction nucleotides: 10. CDR3 sequence reads: CAITLGGLSYNEQFF. CDR3 nucleotide sequence: TGTGCCATCACCTTGGGGGGACTATCGTACAATGAGCAGTTCTTC.

This clone was seen a single time. V is TRBV5-4 and J is TRBJ1-1, with 9 bases that match TRBD1. The CDR3 runs to 16 residues. Germline V gene lookup returns CDR1 SGHNT and CDR2 YYREEE (reference sequence). V lost 0 bases to trimming and J lost 3 bases; unmatched junction nucleotides: 6. The chain's CDR3 is CASSLAHRGPDTEAFF. The CDR3 DNA follows: TGTGCCAGCAGCTTGGCCCACAGGGGGCCGGACACTGAAGCTTTCTTT.

The chain has TRBV7-9 and TRBJ1-5, with D tentatively TRBD1 (5 bases). CDR1 is SEHNR, CDR2 FQNEAQ, per germline (reference sequence). V was trimmed by 1 base and J by 3 bases, leaving 10 bases between them. This CDR3 region has 15 residues. In DNA, the CDR3 is TGTGCCAGCAGCTTAGGTTCTGGGGCCAATCAGCCCCAGCATTTT. Its translation is CASSLGSGANQPQHF.

The J gene is TRBJ1-1, the V gene TRBV2, with TRBD1 as a possible D gene (6 bases). V lost 5 bases to trimming and J lost 8 bases, with 12 bases between them. Germline-derived CDR1 and CDR2 are SNHLY and FYNNEI. The CDR3 covers 12 residues. DNA of the CDR3: TGTGCCAGCAGTAGTCAGGGGAGCGAAGCTTTCTTT. Translation gives CASSSQGSEAFF.

The rearrangement joins TRBV11-2 to TRBJ1-6; D uncertain. V was trimmed by 4 bases and J by 9 bases, leaving 13 bases between them. The germline V gene has CDR1 SGHAT and CDR2 FQNNGV. The CDR3 contains 14 residues. The CDR3 sequence: CASSSIIGVSPLHF. The CDR3 DNA is TGTGCCAGCAGCTCCATTATTGGTGTTTCACCCCTCCACTTT. Filled out from reference TRBV11-2 and TRBJ1-6, the complete variable domain reads EAGVAQSPRYKIIEKRQSVAFWCNPISGHATLYWYQQILGQGPKLLIQFQNNGVVDDSQLPKDRFSAERLKGVDSTLKIQPAKLEDSAVYLCASSSIIGVSPLHFGNGTRLTVT.

The V gene is TRBV5-1, the J gene TRBJ2-1; 7 bases are shared with TRBD2. The CDR3 extends over 14 amino acids. The V gene's germline CDR1 is SGHRS and CDR2 YFSETQ. The J segment lost 7 bases and the V segment lost 1 base, leaving 5 bases of the junction unmatched. Here the CDR3 reads CASSLLGRENEQFF. DNA for the CDR3: TGCGCCAGCAGCTTGTTGGGGCGGGAGAATGAGCAGTTCTTC.

This rearrangement joins TRBV18 to TRBJ1-2; 8 nucleotides match TRBD1. CDR1 and CDR2 (germline): KGHSH, LQKENI. After removal of 3 bases from V and 4 bases from J, the junction contained 10 bases not matched to a gene. This CDR3 comprises 16 residues. The CDR3 loop is CASSPQGQGIGYGYTF. Here the CDR3 DNA reads TGTGCCAGCTCACCCCAAGGACAGGGAATCGGCTATGGCTACACCTTC.

The chain has TRBV2 and TRBJ2-1; TRBD2 matches 9 bases. Germline values: CDR1 SNHLY, CDR2 FYNNEI. The CDR3 totals 18 residues. Unmatched junction bases numbered 19, after V lost 5 bases and J lost 8 bases. CDR3 nucleotide sequence: TGTGCCAGCAGTACCCCCAAGATAGCGGGGGACATGGGGGATGAGCAGTTCTTC. Translation: CASSTPKIAGDMGDEQFF.

Comments on this clone: The sample contains more than one DNA sequence encoding this CDR3. The chain uses TRBV6-5 and TRBJ2-7; possible D gene TRBD2, 6 bases. CDR1 MNHEY and CDR2 SVGAGI come from the germline V gene. Trimming took 8 bases from V and 0 from J, leaving 8 bases between them. This CDR3 region has 12 residues. CDR3 bases: TGTGCCAGCGGGAGGTCCTCCTACGAGCAGTACTTC. Translating gives CASGRSSYEQYF.